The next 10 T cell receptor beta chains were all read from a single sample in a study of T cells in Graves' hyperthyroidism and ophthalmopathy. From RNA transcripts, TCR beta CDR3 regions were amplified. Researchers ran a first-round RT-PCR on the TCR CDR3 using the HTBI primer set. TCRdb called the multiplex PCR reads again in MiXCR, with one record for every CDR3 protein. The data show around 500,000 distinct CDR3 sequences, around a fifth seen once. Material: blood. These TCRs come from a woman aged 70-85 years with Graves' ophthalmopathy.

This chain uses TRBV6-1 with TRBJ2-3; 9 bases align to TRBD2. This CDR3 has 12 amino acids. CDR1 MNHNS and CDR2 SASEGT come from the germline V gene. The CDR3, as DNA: TGTGGAAGCGGGAGGAGGACAGATACGCAGTATTTT. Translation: CGSGRRTDTQYF.

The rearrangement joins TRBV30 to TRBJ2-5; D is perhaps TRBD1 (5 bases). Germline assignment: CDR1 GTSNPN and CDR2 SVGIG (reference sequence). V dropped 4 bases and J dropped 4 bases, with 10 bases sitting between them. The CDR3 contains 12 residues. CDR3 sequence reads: CAWIRDSETQYF. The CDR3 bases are TGTGCCTGGATCAGGGATTCAGAGACCCAGTACTTC.

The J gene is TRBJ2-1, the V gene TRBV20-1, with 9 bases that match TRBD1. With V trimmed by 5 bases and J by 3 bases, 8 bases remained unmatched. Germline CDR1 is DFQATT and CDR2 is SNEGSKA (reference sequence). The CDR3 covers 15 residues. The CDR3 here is CSAPDAGQGYNEQFF. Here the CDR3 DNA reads TGCAGTGCTCCCGATGCGGGACAGGGCTACAATGAGCAGTTCTTC.

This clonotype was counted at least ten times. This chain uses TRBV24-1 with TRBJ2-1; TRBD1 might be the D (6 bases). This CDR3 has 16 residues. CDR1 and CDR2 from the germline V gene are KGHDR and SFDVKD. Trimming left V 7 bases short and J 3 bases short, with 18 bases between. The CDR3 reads CATREGTAGVYNEQFF. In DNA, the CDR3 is TGTGCCACCAGAGAAGGGACGGCAGGGGTCTACAATGAGCAGTTCTTC.

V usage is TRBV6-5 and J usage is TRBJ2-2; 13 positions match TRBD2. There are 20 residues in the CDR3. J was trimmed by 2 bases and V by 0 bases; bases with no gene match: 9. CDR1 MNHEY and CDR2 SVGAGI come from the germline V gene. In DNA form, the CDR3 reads TGTGCCAGCAGTTACTCTCTCCCGGGACTAGCGGGATTAAACACCGGGGAGCTGTTTTTT. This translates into CASSYSLPGLAGLNTGELFF.

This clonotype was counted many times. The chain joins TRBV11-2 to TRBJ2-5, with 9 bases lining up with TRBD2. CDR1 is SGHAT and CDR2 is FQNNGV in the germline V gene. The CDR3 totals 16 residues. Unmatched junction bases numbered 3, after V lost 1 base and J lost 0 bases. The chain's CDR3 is CASSLASGRNQETQYF. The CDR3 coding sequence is TGTGCCAGCAGCTTAGCGAGCGGGAGGAACCAAGAGACCCAGTACTTC.

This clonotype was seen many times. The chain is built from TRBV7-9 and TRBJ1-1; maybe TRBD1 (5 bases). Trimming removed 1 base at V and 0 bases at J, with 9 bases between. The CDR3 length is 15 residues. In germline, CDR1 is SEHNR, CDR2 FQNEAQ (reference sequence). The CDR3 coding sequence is TGTGCCAGCAGCTTAGTCCGACAGCTGAACACTGAAGCTTTCTTT. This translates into CASSLVRQLNTEAFF.

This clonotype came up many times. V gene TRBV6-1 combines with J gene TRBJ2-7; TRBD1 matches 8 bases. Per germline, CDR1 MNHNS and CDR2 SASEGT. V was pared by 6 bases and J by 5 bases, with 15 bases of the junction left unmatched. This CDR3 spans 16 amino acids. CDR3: CASRGNQGAQRHEQYF. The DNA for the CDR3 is TGTGCCAGCAGGGGCAACCAGGGGGCGCAGCGCCACGAGCAGTACTTC.

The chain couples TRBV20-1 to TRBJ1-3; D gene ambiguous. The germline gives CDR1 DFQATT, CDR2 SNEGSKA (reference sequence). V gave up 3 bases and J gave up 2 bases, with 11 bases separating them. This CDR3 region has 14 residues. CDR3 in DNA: TGCAGTGCTAGCGAATACAGTGCTGGAAACACCATATATTTT. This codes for CSASEYSAGNTIYF.

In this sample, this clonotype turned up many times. The CDR3 region is CSAEQGPNYGYTF. In DNA form, the CDR3 reads TGCAGTGCTGAACAGGGACCTAACTATGGCTACACCTTC. This chain uses TRBV20-1 with TRBJ1-2, with D perhaps TRBD1 (6 bases). Trimming shortened V by 5 bases and J by 0 bases, and 10 bases separated the two germline ends. The CDR3 extends over 13 amino acids. CDR1 DFQATT and CDR2 SNEGSKA come from the germline V gene (reference sequence).